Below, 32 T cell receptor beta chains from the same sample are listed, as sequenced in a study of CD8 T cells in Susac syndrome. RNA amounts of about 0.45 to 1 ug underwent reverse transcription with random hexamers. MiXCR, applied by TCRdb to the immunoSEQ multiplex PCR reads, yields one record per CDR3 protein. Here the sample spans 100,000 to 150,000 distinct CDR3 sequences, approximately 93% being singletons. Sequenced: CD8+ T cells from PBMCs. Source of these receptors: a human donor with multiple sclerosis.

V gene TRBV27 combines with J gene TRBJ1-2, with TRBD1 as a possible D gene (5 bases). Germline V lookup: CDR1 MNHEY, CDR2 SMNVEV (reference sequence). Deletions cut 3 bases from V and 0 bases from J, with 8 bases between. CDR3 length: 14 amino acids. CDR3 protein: CASSFEGTNYGYTF. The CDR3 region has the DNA TGTGCCAGCAGTTTTGAGGGGACTAACTATGGCTACACCTTC.

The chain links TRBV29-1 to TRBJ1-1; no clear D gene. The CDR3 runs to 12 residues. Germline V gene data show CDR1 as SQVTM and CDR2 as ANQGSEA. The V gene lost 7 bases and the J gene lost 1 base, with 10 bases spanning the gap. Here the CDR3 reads CSGAGWNTEAFF. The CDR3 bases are TGCAGCGGGGCGGGGTGGAACACTGAAGCTTTCTTT.

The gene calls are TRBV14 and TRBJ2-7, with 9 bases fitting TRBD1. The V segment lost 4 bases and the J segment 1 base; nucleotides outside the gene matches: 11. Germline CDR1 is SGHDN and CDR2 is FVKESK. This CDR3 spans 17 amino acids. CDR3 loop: CASSRNSDRGISYEQYF. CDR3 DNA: TGTGCCAGCAGCCGAAACTCGGACAGGGGTATTTCCTACGAGCAGTACTTC.

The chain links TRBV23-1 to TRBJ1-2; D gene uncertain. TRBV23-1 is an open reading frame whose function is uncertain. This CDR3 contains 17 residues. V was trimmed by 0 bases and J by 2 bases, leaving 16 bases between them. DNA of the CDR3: TGCGCCAGCAGTCAATCGTCGCTCCCGGAACAGAACTATGGCTACACCTTC. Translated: CASSQSSLPEQNYGYTF.

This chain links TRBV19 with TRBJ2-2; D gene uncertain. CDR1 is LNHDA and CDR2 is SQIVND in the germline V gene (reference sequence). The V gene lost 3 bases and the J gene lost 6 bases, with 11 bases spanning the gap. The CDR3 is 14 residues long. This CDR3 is CASSILRAAGELFF. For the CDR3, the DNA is TGTGCCAGTAGTATTCTTCGGGCCGCCGGGGAGCTGTTTTTT.

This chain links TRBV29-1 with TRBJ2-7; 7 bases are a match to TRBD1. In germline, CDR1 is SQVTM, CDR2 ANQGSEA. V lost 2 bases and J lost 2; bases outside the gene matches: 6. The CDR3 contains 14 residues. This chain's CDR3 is CSVESGDSPYEQYF. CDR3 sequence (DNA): TGCAGCGTTGAATCCGGGGACAGCCCCTACGAGCAGTACTTC.

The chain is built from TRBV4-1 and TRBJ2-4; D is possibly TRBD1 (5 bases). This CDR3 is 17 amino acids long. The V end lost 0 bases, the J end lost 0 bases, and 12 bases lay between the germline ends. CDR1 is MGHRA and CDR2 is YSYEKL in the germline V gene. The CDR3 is CASSQEGAVLAKNIQYF. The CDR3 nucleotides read TGCGCCAGCAGCCAAGAAGGGGCGGTACTAGCCAAAAACATTCAGTACTTC.

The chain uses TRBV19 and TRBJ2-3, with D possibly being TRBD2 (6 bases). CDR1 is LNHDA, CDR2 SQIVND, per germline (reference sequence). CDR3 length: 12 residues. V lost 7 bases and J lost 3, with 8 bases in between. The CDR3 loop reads CASNGGTDTQYF. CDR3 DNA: TGTGCCAGTAACGGAGGGACAGATACGCAGTATTTT.

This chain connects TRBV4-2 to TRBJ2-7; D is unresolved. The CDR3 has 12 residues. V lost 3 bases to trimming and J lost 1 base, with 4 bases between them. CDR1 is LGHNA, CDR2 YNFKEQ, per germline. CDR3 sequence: CASSQGSYEQYF. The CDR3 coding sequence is TGTGCCAGCAGCCAGGGTTCCTACGAGCAGTACTTC.

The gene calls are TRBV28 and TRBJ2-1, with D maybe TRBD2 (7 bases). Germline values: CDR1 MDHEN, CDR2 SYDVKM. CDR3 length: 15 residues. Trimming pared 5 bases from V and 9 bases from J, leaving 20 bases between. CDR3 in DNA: TGTGCCAGCAGTGTCCAGCCGGGGGGCCTGGGTGAGCAGTTCTTC. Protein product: CASSVQPGGLGEQFF.

The CDR3 reads CASSAEDRGETYEQYF. CDR3 sequence (DNA): TGTGCCAGTAGTGCAGAGGACAGGGGAGAGACCTACGAGCAGTACTTC. The chain employs TRBV19 and TRBJ2-7, with 9 bases fitting TRBD1. CDR1 is LNHDA and CDR2 is SQIVND in the germline V gene (reference sequence). The CDR3 covers 16 residues. V trimming: 5 bases; J trimming: 2 bases; junction bases outside the gene matches: 10.

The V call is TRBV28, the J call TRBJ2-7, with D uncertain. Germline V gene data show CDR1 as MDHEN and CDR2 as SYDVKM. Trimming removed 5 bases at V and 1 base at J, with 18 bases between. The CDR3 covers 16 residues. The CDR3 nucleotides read TGTGCCAGCAGTATACCCACGTCGGCCCCATCCTACGAGCAGTACTTC. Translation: CASSIPTSAPSYEQYF.

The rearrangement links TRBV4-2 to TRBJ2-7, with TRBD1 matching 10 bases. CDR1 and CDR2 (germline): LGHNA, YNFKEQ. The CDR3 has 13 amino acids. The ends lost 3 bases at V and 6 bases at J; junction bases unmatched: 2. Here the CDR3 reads CASSQGQGPEQYF. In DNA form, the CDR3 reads TGTGCCAGCAGCCAGGGACAGGGGCCCGAGCAGTACTTC.

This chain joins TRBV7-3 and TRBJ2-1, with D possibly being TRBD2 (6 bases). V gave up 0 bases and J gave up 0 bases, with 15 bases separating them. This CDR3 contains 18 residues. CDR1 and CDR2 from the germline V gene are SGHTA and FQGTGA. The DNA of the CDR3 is TGTGCCAGCAGCTTAACTTCCGGGGGACTCCCCTCCTACAATGAGCAGTTCTTC. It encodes CASSLTSGGLPSYNEQFF.

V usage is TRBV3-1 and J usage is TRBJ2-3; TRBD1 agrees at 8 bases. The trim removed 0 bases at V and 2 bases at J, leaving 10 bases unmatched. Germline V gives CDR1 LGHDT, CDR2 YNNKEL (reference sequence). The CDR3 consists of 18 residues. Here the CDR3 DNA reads TGTGCCAGCAGCCAAGATTCCGCCGGGACAGGAAACACAGATACGCAGTATTTT. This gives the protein CASSQDSAGTGNTDTQYF.

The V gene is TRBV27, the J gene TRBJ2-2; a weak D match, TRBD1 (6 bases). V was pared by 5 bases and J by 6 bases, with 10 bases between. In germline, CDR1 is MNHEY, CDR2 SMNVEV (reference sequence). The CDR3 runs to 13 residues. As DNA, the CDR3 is TGTGCCAGCAGTACCGGACAGTCCGGGGAGCTGTTTTTT. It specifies CASSTGQSGELFF.

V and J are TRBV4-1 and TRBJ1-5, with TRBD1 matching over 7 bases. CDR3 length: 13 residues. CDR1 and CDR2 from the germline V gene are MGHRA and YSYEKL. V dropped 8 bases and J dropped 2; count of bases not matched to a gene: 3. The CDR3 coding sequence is TGCGCCAGCGGGACAGTGGGCAATCAGCCCCAGCATTTT. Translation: CASGTVGNQPQHF.

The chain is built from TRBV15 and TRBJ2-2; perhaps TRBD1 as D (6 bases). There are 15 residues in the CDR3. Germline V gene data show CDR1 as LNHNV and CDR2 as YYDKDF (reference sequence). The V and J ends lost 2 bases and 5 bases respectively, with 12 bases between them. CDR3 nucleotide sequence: TGTGCCACCAGCAGAACAGCGAGGGGGACCGGGGAGCTGTTTTTT. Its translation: CATSRTARGTGELFF.

Written as DNA, the CDR3 is TGTGCCAGCAGCTTAGTGGTCGCGGGAGGAAGCTACGAGCAGTACGTC. This gives the protein CASSLVVAGGSYEQYV. V usage is TRBV7-8 and J usage is TRBJ2-7, with 8 nucleotides matching TRBD2. Germline V gene lookup returns CDR1 SGHVS and CDR2 FQNEAQ. The CDR3 runs to 16 residues. V dropped 1 base and J dropped 3; count of bases not matched to a gene: 8.

CDR3 sequence reads: CASSFGQTEAFF. CDR3 bases: TGCGCCAGCAGCTTCGGACAGACTGAAGCTTTCTTT. The chain has TRBV5-1 and TRBJ1-1, with D tentatively TRBD1 (6 bases). The V gene lost 2 bases and the J gene lost 5 bases, with 7 bases spanning the gap. Germline lookup yields CDR1 SGHRS and CDR2 YFSETQ. The CDR3 loop spans 12 amino acids.

The CDR3: CASSEGRSAYEQYV. Here the CDR3 DNA reads TGTGCCAGCAGTGAAGGCAGGTCAGCCTACGAGCAGTACGTC. This sequence joins TRBV6-1 and TRBJ2-7; D not resolved. V was pared by 1 base and J by 2 bases, with 9 bases between. This CDR3 contains 14 residues. Per germline, CDR1 MNHNS and CDR2 SASEGT.

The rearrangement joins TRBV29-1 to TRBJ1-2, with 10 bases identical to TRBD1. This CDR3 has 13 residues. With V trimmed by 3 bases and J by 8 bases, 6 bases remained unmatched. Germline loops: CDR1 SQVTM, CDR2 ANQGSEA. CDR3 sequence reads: CSVDPGQGFGYTF. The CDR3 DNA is TGCAGCGTTGACCCGGGACAGGGGTTCGGCTACACCTTC.

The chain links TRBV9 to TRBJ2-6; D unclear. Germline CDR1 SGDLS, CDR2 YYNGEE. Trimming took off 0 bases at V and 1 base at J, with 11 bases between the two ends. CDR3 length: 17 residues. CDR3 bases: TGTGCCAGCAGCGTAGCTAGTGTGAGGTCTGGGGCCAACGTCCTGACTTTC. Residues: CASSVASVRSGANVLTF.

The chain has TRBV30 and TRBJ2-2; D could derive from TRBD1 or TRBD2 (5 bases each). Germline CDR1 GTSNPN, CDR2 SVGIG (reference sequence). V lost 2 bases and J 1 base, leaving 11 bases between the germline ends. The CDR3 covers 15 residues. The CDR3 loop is CAWSRGDRNTGELFF. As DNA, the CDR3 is TGTGCCTGGAGTCGTGGGGACCGGAACACCGGGGAGCTGTTTTTT. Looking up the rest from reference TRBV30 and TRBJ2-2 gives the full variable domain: SQTIHQWPATLVQPVGSPLSLECTVEGTSNPNLYWYRQAAGRGLQLLFYSVGIGQISSEVPQNLSASRPQDRQFILSSKKLLLSDSGFYLCAWSRGDRNTGELFFGEGSRLTVL.

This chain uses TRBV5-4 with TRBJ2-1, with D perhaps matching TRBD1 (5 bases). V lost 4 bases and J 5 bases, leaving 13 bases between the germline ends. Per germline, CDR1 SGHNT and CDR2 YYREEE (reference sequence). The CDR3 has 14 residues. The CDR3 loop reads CASSVWTPNNEQFF. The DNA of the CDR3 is TGTGCCAGCAGCGTCTGGACACCGAACAATGAGCAGTTCTTC.

The CDR3 region is CGGKTSGFYNEQFF. The CDR3 nucleotides are TGCGGGGGGAAGACTAGCGGGTTTTACAATGAGCAGTTCTTC. The V gene is TRBV20-1, the J gene TRBJ2-1; 10 positions agree with TRBD2. CDR1 is DFQATT, CDR2 SNEGSKA, per germline (reference sequence). CDR3 length equals 14 residues.

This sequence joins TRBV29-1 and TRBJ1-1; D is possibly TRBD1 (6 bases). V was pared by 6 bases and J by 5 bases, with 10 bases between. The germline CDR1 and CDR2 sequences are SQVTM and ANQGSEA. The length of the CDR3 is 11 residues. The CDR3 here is CSVPGETEAFF. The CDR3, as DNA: TGCAGCGTCCCAGGGGAAACTGAAGCTTTCTTT.

The CDR3 nucleotides are TGTGCCAGCAGCCTTCAATCGGGGGTGTCAGATACGCAGTATTTT. Amino acids: CASSLQSGVSDTQYF. The genes are TRBV13 and TRBJ2-3, with D maybe TRBD2 (6 bases). This CDR3 is built from 15 residues. Germline CDR1 and CDR2: PRHDT and FYEKMQ (reference sequence). V was cut by 5 bases and J by 4 bases, with 16 bases left in between.

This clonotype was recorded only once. The CDR3 DNA follows: TGTGCCAGCAGCTTAGAGGGCAGTGCAGCCAAAAACATTCAGTACTTC. It specifies CASSLEGSAAKNIQYF. V and J are TRBV7-8 and TRBJ2-4; D is unclear. V gave up 1 base and J gave up 0 bases, with 10 bases separating them. The germline CDR1 and CDR2 sequences are SGHVS and FQNEAQ. This CDR3 is 16 amino acids long.

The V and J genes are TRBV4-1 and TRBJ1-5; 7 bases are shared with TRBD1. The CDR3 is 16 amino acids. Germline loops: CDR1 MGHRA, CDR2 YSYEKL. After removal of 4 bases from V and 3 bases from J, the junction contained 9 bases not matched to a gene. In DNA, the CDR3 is TGCGCCAGCAGCCTAGGACAGGAGATCATCAATCAGCCCCAGCATTTT. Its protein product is CASSLGQEIINQPQHF.

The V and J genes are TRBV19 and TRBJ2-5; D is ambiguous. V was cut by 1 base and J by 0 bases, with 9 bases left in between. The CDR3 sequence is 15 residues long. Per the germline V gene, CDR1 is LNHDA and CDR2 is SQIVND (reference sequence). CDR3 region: CASSIGIRDQETQYF. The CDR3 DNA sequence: TGTGCCAGTAGTATAGGGATACGAGACCAAGAGACCCAGTACTTC.

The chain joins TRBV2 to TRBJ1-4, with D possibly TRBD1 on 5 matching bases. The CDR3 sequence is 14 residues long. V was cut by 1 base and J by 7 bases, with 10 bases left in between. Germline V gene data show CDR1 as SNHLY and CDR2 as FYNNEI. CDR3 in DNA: TGTGCCAGCAGTGAAGTGGGACGGGGTGAAAAACTGTTTTTT. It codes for CASSEVGRGEKLFF.